This entry lists 23 T cell receptor beta chains sequenced from one sample in a study of Ad26.COV2.S vaccination and SARS-CoV-2 variants. The table came from immunoSEQ multiplex PCR; TCRdb's copy has only in-frame clones and leaves some out. The sample records hundreds of thousands of clones, 80% to 90% being singletons. The treatment is: roughly 18 received Ad26.COV2.S at low or high dose, single or two shots; 5 received placebo; per-sample allocation not given. It was on day 63 after the first vaccine or placebo injection that samples were taken. Sequenced here: peripheral blood, sampled in a trial of Ad26.COV2.S vaccine versus placebo. The receptor set was obtained from a person between 18 and 65 years old who received the Ad26.COV2.S COVID-19 vaccine or a placebo.

This clone was picked up a small number of times. This chain joins TRBV18 and TRBJ1-1; D not resolved. CDR1 and CDR2 from the germline V gene are KGHSH and LQKENI. The CDR3 is 14 residues long. Between the trimmed V and J ends, which lost 3 bases and 3 bases, there was a span of 11 bases. This CDR3 reads CASSPVGRDTEAFF. The DNA for the CDR3 is TGTGCCAGCTCACCGGTTGGACGCGACACTGAAGCTTTCTTT.

J is TRBJ1-5 and V is TRBV16; D may be TRBD1 (6 bases). The ends were cut back, 2 bases at V and 7 bases at J, with 12 bases in the middle. Germline V CDR1 and CDR2: KGHSY, FQNENV. CDR3 length: 14 amino acids. The CDR3 loop is CASSQVHREQPQHF. CDR3 sequence (DNA): TGTGCCAGCAGCCAAGTTCACAGGGAACAGCCCCAGCATTTT.

The chain couples TRBV6-4 to TRBJ1-6; TRBD1 matches at 8 bases. J was trimmed by 7 bases and V by 0 bases; bases with no gene match: 2. The CDR3 consists of 15 residues. Germline-derived CDR1 and CDR2 are MRHNA and SNTAGT. The CDR3 loop reads CASSDSGQGNSPLHF. CDR3 DNA sequence: TGTGCCAGCAGTGACTCCGGACAGGGAAATTCACCCCTCCACTTT.

To note about this clone: The junction shows a germline mismatch at one end, possibly a read error. This chain connects TRBV5-1 to TRBJ2-7, with 8 bases fitting TRBD2. The length of the CDR3 is 13 residues. The germline V gene encodes CDR1 SGHRS and CDR2 YFSETQ. The CDR3, as DNA: TGCGCCAGTAGCTCGGGGGGGATCTACGAGCAGTACTTC. This gives the protein CASSSGGIYEQYF.

The chain joins TRBV14 to TRBJ2-7, with no clear D. The CDR3 is 13 amino acids. Trimming took off 5 bases at V and 6 bases at J, with 14 bases between the two ends. Germline V gives CDR1 SGHDN, CDR2 FVKESK. CDR3 loop: CASSLMPYSEQYF. CDR3 DNA: TGTGCCAGCAGCTTAATGCCTTACTCCGAGCAGTACTTC.

The chain links TRBV5-1 to TRBJ1-4, with D possibly being TRBD1 (5 bases). V was trimmed by 4 bases and J by 4 bases, leaving 14 bases between them. This CDR3 contains 15 residues. CDR1 is SGHRS and CDR2 is YFSETQ in the germline V gene. This CDR3 reads CASSGGPGLNEKLFF. CDR3 in DNA: TGCGCCAGCAGCGGAGGACCAGGGCTTAATGAAAAACTGTTTTTT.

This chain connects TRBV4-1 to TRBJ2-3, with D unclear. Germline CDR1 MGHRA, CDR2 YSYEKL. V gave up 3 bases and J gave up 5 bases, with 6 bases separating them. The CDR3 length is 12 residues. This CDR3 is CASSHYRDTQYF. For the CDR3, the DNA is TGCGCCAGCAGCCACTACAGAGATACGCAGTATTTT.

Comment on this clone: This CDR3 is also generated by other DNA sequences in the sample. The rearrangement joins TRBV6-5 to TRBJ1-2; D not certain. Germline CDR1 MNHEY, CDR2 SVGAGI. Trimming removed 5 bases at V and 2 bases at J, with 3 bases between. This CDR3 is built from 11 residues. CDR3: CASSPNYGYTF. The CDR3, as DNA: TGTGCCAGCAGTCCCAACTATGGCTACACCTTC.

The chain has TRBV7-8 and TRBJ1-5; a weak D match, TRBD1 (6 bases). Germline-derived CDR1 and CDR2 are SGHVS and FQNEAQ. The CDR3 covers 16 residues. The V end lost 5 bases, the J end lost 1 base, and 15 bases lay between the germline ends. CDR3 sequence reads: CASSIGGAWSNQPQHF. The CDR3 nucleotides read TGTGCCAGCAGCATTGGGGGGGCATGGAGCAATCAGCCCCAGCATTTT.

This sequence joins TRBV12-3 or TRBV12-4 and TRBJ2-2; 8 positions match TRBD1. The V segment lost 11 bases and the J segment 2 bases; nucleotides outside the gene matches: 4. CDR3 length equals 13 residues. Here the CDR3 reads CAVQGDNTGELFF. In nucleotides, the CDR3 is TGTGCCGTACAGGGGGATAACACCGGGGAGCTGTTTTTT.

The rearrangement uses TRBV10-3 and TRBJ2-7; weak D call: TRBD2 (6 bases). Trimming removed 3 bases at V and 1 base at J, with 22 bases between. CDR1 and CDR2 (germline): ENHRY, SYGVKD. The CDR3 length is 18 residues. DNA for the CDR3: TGTGCCATCAGTGACCCTACTCTTCGACACGGGGGTTCCTACGAGCAGTACTTC. It codes for CAISDPTLRHGGSYEQYF.

This chain uses TRBV19 with TRBJ2-3; tentative D call: TRBD1 (5 bases). This CDR3 has 14 residues. Germline CDR1 reads LNHDA; CDR2 reads SQIVND (reference sequence). The ends were cut back, 11 bases at V and 2 bases at J, with 17 bases in the middle. DNA of the CDR3: TGTGCCTCCCAACAGGCTCACCACACAGATACGCAGTATTTT. It codes for CASQQAHHTDTQYF.

This chain connects TRBV30 to TRBJ2-7, with D unclear. In germline, CDR1 is GTSNPN, CDR2 SVGIG (reference sequence). Trimming stripped 2 bases from V and 5 bases from J, with 7 bases between. The CDR3 consists of 11 residues. In nucleotides, the CDR3 is TGTGCCTGGAGTCGAGCTGACGAGCAGTACTTC. Its translation: CAWSRADEQYF. The full variable domain, rest sourced from reference TRBV30 and TRBJ2-7, is SQTIHQWPATLVQPVGSPLSLECTVEGTSNPNLYWYRQAAGRGLQLLFYSVGIGQISSEVPQNLSASRPQDRQFILSSKKLLLSDSGFYLCAWSRADEQYFGPGTRLTVT.

The CDR3 DNA reads as TGTGCCAGCAGCCAACCCTCAGGGTTAGTAGAAGGCTACACCTTC. Protein: CASSQPSGLVEGYTF. This chain joins TRBV3-1 (or the pseudogene TRBV3-2) and TRBJ1-2; TRBD1 is a possible D gene (5 bases). Trimming cost V 2 bases and J 8 bases, with 18 bases left between them. Per the germline V gene, CDR1 is LGHDT and CDR2 is YNNKEL (reference sequence). The CDR3 runs 15 residues.

The table lists this clone with a few counts. The rearrangement uses TRBV18 and TRBJ1-3; TRBD1 matches 11 bases. This CDR3 contains 20 residues. The germline gives CDR1 KGHSH, CDR2 LQKENI. The trim removed 3 bases at V and 4 bases at J, leaving 17 bases unmatched. As DNA, the CDR3 is TGTGCCAGCTCACCCCTCGGACAGGGGGCGATGATTAGGAAGGGAAACACCATATATTTT. This encodes CASSPLGQGAMIRKGNTIYF.

The J gene is TRBJ2-1, the V gene TRBV19; tentative D call: TRBD2 (5 bases). The CDR3 runs 13 residues. Germline lookup yields CDR1 LNHDA and CDR2 SQIVND (reference sequence). V lost 9 bases to trimming and J lost 0 bases, with 9 bases between them. The CDR3 loop is CASGVSSYNEQFF. As DNA, the CDR3 is TGTGCCAGCGGGGTCAGCTCCTACAATGAGCAGTTCTTC.

The chain combines TRBV6-5 with TRBJ1-2; D may be TRBD1 (5 bases). The length of the CDR3 is 14 residues. Germline assignment: CDR1 MNHEY and CDR2 SVGAGI. V was cut by 5 bases and J by 4 bases, with 14 bases left in between. DNA of the CDR3: TGTGCCAGCAGTATCTTAGACAGCAGCTATGGCTACACCTTC. Its translation is CASSILDSSYGYTF.

The rearrangement links TRBV11-1 to TRBJ1-1; TRBD1 agrees at 11 bases. Germline loops: CDR1 SGHAT, CDR2 FQDESV (reference sequence). CDR3 size: 16 residues. Trimming at V came to 5 bases and at J to 0 bases, leaving 5 bases not matched to a gene. The CDR3 region is CASSVGDRGLNTEAFF. CDR3 nucleotides: TGTGCCAGCAGCGTAGGGGACAGGGGGTTGAACACTGAAGCTTTCTTT.

Only a few counts were recorded for this clone. This sequence joins TRBV16 and TRBJ1-5; 9 bases fit TRBD1. This CDR3 is 16 amino acids long. Looked up from germline, CDR1 is KGHSY and CDR2 is FQNENV. Trimming cost V 1 base and J 8 bases; bases outside gene matches: 9. The CDR3 sequence is CASSQFVQGAGEPQHF. CDR3 sequence (DNA): TGTGCCAGCAGCCAATTTGTACAGGGGGCGGGGGAGCCCCAGCATTTT.

The chain couples TRBV4-1 to TRBJ2-7; D not certain. Germline values: CDR1 MGHRA, CDR2 YSYEKL. The length of the CDR3 is 13 residues. V gave up 1 base and J gave up 5 bases, with 9 bases separating them. The CDR3: CASSQVRSDEQYF. As DNA, the CDR3 is TGCGCCAGCAGCCAAGTACGCTCGGACGAGCAGTACTTC.

The chain joins TRBV7-6 to TRBJ2-5; TRBD2 matches 7 bases. V shed 1 base, J shed 11 bases, and the junction held 7 bases outside the gene matches. Germline V CDR1 and CDR2: SGHVS, FNYEAQ. The CDR3 length is 13 residues. CDR3 sequence (DNA): TGTGCCAGCAGCTTAGGCGGTAGCGGGCCTCAGTACTTC. It translates to CASSLGGSGPQYF.

J is TRBJ1-2 and V is TRBV6-5, with TRBD1 matching 10 bases. Germline V lookup: CDR1 MNHEY, CDR2 SVGAGI. The V segment lost 0 bases and the J segment 3 bases; nucleotides outside the gene matches: 1. The CDR3 extends over 15 amino acids. For the CDR3, the DNA is TGTGCCAGCAGTTACTCGGACAGGGGGGACTATGGCTACACCTTC. Protein product: CASSYSDRGDYGYTF.

The CDR3 reads CARSLVSRQHYEQYF. In DNA, the CDR3 is TGTGCCAGAAGCTTAGTGTCTCGGCAGCACTACGAGCAGTACTTC. The gene calls are TRBV7-5 and TRBJ2-7. TRBV7-5 is listed as a pseudogene. The CDR3 is made up of 15 amino acids.